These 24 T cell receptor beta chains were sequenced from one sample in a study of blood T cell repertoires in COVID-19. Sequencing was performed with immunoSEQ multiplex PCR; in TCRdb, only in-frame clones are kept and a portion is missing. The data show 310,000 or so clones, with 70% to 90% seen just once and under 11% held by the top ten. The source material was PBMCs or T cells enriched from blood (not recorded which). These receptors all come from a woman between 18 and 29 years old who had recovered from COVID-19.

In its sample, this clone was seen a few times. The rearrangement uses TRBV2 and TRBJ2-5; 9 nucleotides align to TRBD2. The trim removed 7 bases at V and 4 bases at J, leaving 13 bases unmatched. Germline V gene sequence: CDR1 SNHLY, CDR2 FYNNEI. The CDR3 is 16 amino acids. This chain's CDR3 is CASKVAGGPSGETQYF. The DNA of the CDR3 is TGTGCCAGCAAGGTGGCGGGAGGGCCCTCGGGAGAGACCCAGTACTTC.

CDR3 nucleotides: TGTGCCAGCAGCCCCCGGGACAGCTACACTGAAGCTTTCTTT. Translation gives CASSPRDSYTEAFF. This chain uses TRBV3-1 (or the pseudogene TRBV3-2) with TRBJ1-1; 7 nucleotides match TRBD1. The V segment lost 4 bases and the J segment 3 bases; nucleotides outside the gene matches: 5. The CDR3 has 14 amino acids. Looked up from germline, CDR1 is LGHDT and CDR2 is YNNKEL (reference sequence).

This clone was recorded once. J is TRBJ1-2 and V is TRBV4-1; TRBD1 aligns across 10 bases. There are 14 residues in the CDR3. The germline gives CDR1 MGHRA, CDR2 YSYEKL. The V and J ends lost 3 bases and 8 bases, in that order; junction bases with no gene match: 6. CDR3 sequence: CASSHIDRGQGYTF. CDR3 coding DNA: TGCGCCAGCAGCCATATTGACAGGGGGCAAGGCTACACCTTC.

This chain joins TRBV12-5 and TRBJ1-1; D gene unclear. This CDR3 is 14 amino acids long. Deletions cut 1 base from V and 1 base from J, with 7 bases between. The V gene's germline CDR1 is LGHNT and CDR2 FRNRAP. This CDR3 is CASGLGRENTEAFF. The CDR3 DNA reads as TGTGCTAGTGGTTTGGGACGGGAGAACACTGAAGCTTTCTTT.

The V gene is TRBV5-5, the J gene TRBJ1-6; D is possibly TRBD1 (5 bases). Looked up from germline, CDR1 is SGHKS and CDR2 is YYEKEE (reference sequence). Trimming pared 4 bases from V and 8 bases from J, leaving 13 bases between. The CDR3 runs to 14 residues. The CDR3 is CASSPPRGDSPLHF. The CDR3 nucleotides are TGTGCCAGCAGCCCACCGCGGGGGGATTCACCCCTCCACTTT.

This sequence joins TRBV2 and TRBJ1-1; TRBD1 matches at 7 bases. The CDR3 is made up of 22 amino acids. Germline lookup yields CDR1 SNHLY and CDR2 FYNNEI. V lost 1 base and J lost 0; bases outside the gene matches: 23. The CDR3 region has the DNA TGTGCCAGCAGTGAAGGAGTAATTGGGACAGCTCTTGAAGTAAGAATGAACACTGAAGCTTTCTTT. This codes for CASSEGVIGTALEVRMNTEAFF.

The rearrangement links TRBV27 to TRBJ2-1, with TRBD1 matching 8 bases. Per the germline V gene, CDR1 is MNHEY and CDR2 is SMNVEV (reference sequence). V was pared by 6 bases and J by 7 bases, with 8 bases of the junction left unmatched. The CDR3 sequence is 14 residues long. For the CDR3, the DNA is TGTGCCAGCAGGCGACAGGGGCGGTGGAATGAGCAGTTCTTC. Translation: CASRRQGRWNEQFF.

The DNA for the CDR3 is TGTGCCAGCCGGGACAGGGTTGTTGTACGGGAAAAACTGTTTTTT. As protein: CASRDRVVVREKLFF. The chain carries TRBV27 and TRBJ1-4; 9 bases map to TRBD1. The CDR3 spans 15 residues. The junction had 12 bases not matched to a gene; V was cut back by 8 bases and J by 8 bases. The germline CDR1 and CDR2 sequences are MNHEY and SMNVEV (reference sequence).

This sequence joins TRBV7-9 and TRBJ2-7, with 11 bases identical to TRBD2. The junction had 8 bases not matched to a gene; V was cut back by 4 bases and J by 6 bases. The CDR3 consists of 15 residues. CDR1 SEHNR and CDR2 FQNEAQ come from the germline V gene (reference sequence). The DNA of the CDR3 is TGTGCCAGCAGCTCCTTAGCGGGGGGGCCAAGCGAGCAGTACTTC. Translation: CASSSLAGGPSEQYF.

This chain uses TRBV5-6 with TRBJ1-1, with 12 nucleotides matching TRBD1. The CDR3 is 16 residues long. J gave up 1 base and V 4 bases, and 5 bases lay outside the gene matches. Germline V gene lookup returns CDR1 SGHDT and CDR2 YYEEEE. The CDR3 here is CASSQPGQGANTEAFF. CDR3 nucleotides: TGTGCCAGCAGCCAACCGGGACAGGGGGCGAACACTGAAGCTTTCTTT.

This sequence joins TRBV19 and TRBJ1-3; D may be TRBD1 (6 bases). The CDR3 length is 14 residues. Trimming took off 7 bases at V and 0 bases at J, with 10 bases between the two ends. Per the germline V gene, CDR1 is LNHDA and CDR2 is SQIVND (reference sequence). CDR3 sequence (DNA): TGTGCCAGTACCGGGACAATCTCTGGAAACACCATATATTTT. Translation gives CASTGTISGNTIYF. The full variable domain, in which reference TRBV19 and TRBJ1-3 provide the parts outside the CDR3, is DGGITQSPKYLFRKEGQNVTLSCEQNLNHDAMYWYRQDPGQGLRLIYYSQIVNDFQKGDIAEGYSVSREKKESFPLTVTSAQKNPTAFYLCASTGTISGNTIYFGEGSWLTVV.

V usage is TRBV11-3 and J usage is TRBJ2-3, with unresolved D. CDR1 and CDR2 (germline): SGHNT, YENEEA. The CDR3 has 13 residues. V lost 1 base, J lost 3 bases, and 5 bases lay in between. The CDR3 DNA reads TGTGCCAGCAGCTTAGTCCAAACAGATACGCAGTATTTT. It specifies CASSLVQTDTQYF.

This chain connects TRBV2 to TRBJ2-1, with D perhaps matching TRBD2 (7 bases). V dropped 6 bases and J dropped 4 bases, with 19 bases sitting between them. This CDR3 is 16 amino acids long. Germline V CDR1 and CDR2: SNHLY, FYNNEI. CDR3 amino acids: CASRGLSGDAYNEQFF. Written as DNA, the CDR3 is TGTGCCAGCAGGGGACTATCAGGGGACGCTTACAATGAGCAGTTCTTC.

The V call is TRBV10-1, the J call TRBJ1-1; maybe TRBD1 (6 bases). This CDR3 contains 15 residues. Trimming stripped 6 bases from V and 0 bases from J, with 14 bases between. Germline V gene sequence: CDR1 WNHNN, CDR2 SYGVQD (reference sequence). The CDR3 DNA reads TGCGCCAGCAGGCCCGGGACAAACCTGAACACTGAAGCTTTCTTT. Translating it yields CASRPGTNLNTEAFF.

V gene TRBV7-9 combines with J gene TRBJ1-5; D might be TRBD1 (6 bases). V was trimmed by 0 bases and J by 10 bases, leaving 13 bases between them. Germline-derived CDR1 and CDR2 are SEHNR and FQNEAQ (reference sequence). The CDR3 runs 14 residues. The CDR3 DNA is TGTGCCAGCAGCTTAGCGGCAGGGGCCTCACCCCAGCATTTT. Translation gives CASSLAAGASPQHF. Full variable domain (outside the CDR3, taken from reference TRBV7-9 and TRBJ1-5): DTGVSQNPRHKITKRGQNVTFRCDPISEHNRLYWYRQTLGQGPEFLTYFQNEAQLEKSRLLSDRFSAERPKGSFSTLEIQRTEQGDSAMYLCASSLAAGASPQHFGDGTRLSIL.

The CDR3 nucleotides read TGTGCCAGCAGAGGAGGGTACACTGAAGCTTTCTTT. This translates into CASRGGYTEAFF. The chain combines TRBV12-3 or TRBV12-4 with TRBJ1-1; D unclear. The CDR3 contains 12 residues. Trimming pared 6 bases from V and 3 bases from J, leaving 8 bases between.

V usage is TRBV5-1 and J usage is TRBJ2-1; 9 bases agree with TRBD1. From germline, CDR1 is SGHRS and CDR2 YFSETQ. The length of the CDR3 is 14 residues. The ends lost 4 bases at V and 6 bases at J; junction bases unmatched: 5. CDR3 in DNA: TGCGCCAGCAGCCCCCGGACAGGGGCCAATGAGCAGTTCTTC. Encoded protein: CASSPRTGANEQFF.

The CDR3 is CASSRGQGSYSPLHF. The CDR3 nucleotides are TGTGCCAGTAGTAGAGGACAGGGGTCTTATTCACCCCTCCACTTT. The chain links TRBV19 to TRBJ1-6; 9 nucleotides agree with TRBD1. Germline CDR1 and CDR2: LNHDA and SQIVND (reference sequence). The CDR3 spans 15 residues. Trimming took 4 bases from V and 8 from J; bases not matched to a gene: 6.

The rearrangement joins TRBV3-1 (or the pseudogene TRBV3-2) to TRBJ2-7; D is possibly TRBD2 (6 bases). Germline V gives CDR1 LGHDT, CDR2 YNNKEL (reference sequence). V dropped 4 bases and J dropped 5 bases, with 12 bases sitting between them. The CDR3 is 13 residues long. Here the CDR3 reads CASSPPGRHEQYF. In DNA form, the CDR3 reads TGTGCCAGCAGCCCCCCAGGGAGGCACGAGCAGTACTTC.

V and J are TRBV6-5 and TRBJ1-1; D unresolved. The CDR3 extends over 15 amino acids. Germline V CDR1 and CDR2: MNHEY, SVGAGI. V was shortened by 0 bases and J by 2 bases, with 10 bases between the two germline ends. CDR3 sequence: CASSYSIGVNTEAFF. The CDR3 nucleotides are TGTGCCAGCAGTTACTCGATTGGAGTCAACACTGAAGCTTTCTTT.

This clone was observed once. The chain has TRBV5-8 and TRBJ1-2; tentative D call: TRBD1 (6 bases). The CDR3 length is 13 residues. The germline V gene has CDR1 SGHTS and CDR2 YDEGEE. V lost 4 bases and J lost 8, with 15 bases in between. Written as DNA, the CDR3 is TGTGCCAGCAGCCCTTACAGGGTGGAGGGCTACACCTTC. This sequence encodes CASSPYRVEGYTF. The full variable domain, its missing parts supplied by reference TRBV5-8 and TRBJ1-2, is EAGVTQSPTHLIKTRGQQATLRCSPISGHTSVYWYQQALGLGLQFLLWYDEGEERNRGNFPPRFSGRQFPNYSSELNVNALELEDSALYLCASSPYRVEGYTFGSGTRLTVV.

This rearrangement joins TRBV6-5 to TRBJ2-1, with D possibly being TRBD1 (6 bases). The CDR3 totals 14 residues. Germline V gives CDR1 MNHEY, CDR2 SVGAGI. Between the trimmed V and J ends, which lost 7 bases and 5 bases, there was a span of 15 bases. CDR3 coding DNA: TGTGCCAGCATCTTTGGGGGCAGCCACAATGAGCAGTTCTTC. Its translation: CASIFGGSHNEQFF.

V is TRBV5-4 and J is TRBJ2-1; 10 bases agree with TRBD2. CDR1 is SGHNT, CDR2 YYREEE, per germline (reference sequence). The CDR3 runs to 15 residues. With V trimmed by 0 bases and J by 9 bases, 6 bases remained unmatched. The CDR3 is CASSLGLAGVGEQFF. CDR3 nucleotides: TGTGCCAGCAGCTTGGGTCTAGCGGGAGTCGGTGAGCAGTTCTTC.

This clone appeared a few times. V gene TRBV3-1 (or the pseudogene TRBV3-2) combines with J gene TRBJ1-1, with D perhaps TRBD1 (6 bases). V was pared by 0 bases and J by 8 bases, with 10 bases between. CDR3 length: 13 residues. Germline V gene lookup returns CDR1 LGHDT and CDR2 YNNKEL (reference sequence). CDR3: CASSQDSRGEAFF. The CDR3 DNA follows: TGTGCCAGCAGCCAAGACAGTAGGGGGGAAGCTTTCTTT.